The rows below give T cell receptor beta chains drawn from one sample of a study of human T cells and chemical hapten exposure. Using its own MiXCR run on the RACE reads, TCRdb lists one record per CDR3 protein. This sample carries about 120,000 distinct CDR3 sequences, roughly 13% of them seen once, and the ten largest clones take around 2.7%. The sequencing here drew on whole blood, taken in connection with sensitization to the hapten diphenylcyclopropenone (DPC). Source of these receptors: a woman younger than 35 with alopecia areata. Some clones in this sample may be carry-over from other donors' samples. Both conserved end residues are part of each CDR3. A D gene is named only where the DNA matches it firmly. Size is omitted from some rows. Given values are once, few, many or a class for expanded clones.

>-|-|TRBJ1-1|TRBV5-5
CASTEDRPNTEAFF
TGTGCCAGCACCGAGGACAGACCGAACACTGAAGCTTTCTTT
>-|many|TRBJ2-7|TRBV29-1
CSVEVSHKQYF
TGCAGCGTTGAGGTATCCCACAAGCAGTACTTC
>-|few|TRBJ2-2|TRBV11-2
CASSWTMNTGELFF
TGTGCCAGCAGCTGGACGATGAACACCGGGGAGCTGTTTTTT
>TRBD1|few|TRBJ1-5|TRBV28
CASSFTGATNQPQHF
TGTGCCAGCAGTTTTACAGGGGCTACCAATCAGCCCCAGCATTTT
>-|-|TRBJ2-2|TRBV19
CASSIYGGGTGELFF
TGTGCCAGTAGTATCTACGGAGGGGGTACCGGGGAGCTGTTTTTT
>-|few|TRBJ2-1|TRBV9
CASSVGTDNEQFF
TGTGCCAGCAGCGTAGGGACGGACAATGAGCAGTTCTTC
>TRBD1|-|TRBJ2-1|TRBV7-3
CASSLDRGGNEQFF
TGTGCCAGCAGCCTCGACAGGGGGGGCAATGAGCAGTTCTTC
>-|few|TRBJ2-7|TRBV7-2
CASSPSIGGYEQYF
TGTGCCAGCAGCCCCTCCATTGGAGGCTACGAGCAGTACTTC
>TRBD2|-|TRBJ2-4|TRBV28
CASRPGTSGKNIQYF
TGTGCCAGCAGGCCCGGGACTAGCGGTAAAAACATTCAGTACTTC
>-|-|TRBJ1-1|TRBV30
CAWSSTGEAFF
TGTGCCTGGAGTAGTACCGGGGAAGCTTTCTTT
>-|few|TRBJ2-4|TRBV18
CASSPNPGRDGKNIQYF
TGTGCCAGCTCACCAAACCCAGGACGTGACGGCAAAAACATTCAGTACTTC
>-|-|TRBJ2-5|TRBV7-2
CASSPGFPGQETQYF
TGTGCCAGCAGCCCAGGGTTCCCGGGGCAAGAGACCCAGTACTTC
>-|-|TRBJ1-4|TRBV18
CASSPADGEKLFF
TGTGCCAGCTCCCCGGCAGACGGTGAAAAACTGTTTTTT
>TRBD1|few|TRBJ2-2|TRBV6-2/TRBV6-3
CASSRGQRTGELFF
TGTGCCAGCAGTAGGGGACAGCGCACCGGGGAGCTGTTTTTT
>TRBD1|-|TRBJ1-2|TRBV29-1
CSVSGQTTNYGYTF
TGCAGCGTTTCGGGACAGACAACTAACTATGGCTACACCTTC
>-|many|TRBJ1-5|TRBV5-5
CASSLLGNQPQHF
TGTGCCAGCAGCTTGTTAGGGAATCAGCCCCAGCATTTT
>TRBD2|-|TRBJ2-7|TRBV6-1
CASSEWGRGAYEQYF
TGTGCCAGCAGTGAATGGGGGAGGGGCGCCTACGAGCAGTACTTC
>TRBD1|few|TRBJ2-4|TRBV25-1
CASKGQKNIQYF
TGTGCCAGCAAGGGACAGAAAAACATTCAGTACTTC
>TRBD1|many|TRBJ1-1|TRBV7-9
CASSLTSQGTEAFF
TGTGCCAGCAGTCTTACGTCACAGGGGACTGAAGCTTTCTTT
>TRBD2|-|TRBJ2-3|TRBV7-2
CASSMGLLSTDTQYF
TGTGCCAGCAGCATGGGACTACTAAGCACAGATACGCAGTATTTT
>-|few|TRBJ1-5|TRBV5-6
CASSIGVSTPRPQHF
TGTGCCAGCAGTATAGGGGTGAGTACCCCTCGGCCCCAGCATTTT
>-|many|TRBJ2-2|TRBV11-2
CASSKRVSTGELFF
TGTGCCAGCAGCAAACGGGTTTCCACCGGGGAGCTGTTTTTT
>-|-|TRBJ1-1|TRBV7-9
CVSSLGGGDTEAFF
TGTGTCAGCAGCTTAGGAGGAGGTGACACTGAAGCTTTCTTT
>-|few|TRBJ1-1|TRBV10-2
CASIGIGNTEAFF
TGCGCCAGCATAGGGATCGGGAACACTGAAGCTTTCTTT
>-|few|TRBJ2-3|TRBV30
CAWKRDITDTQYF
TGTGCCTGGAAACGGGACATCACAGATACGCAGTATTTT
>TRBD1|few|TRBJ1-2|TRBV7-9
CASSSGQVTYGYTF
TGTGCCAGCAGCTCCGGACAGGTCACCTATGGCTACACCTTC
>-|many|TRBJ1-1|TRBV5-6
CASSLLDGGNTEAFF
TGTGCCAGCAGCTTGCTTGACGGAGGCAACACTGAAGCTTTCTTT